This T cell receptor beta chain was sequenced in a study of T cell changes during pregnancy in multiple sclerosis. Sequencing used immunoSEQ multiplex PCR; TCRdb keeps in-frame clones, though not all of them. The top ten clones hold roughly 0.49% of a sample with tens of thousands of clones, 85% to 95% of them seen once. The TCR sequence derives from a female donor with multiple sclerosis, enrolled in a pregnancy study. The material sequenced was CD4+ T cells from peripheral blood mononuclear cells, taken in the third trimester of pregnancy.

The CDR3 reads CASSSGWGSLKQETQYF. In DNA, the CDR3 is TGTGCCAGCAGTTCCGGTTGGGGCAGCCTTAAACAAGAGACCCAGTACTTC. The chain is built from TRBV28 and TRBJ2-5; D is perhaps TRBD1 (5 bases). The CDR3 extends over 17 amino acids. In germline, CDR1 is MDHEN, CDR2 SYDVKM. Trimming took off 4 bases at V and 2 bases at J, with 20 bases between the two ends. The entire variable domain, with the rest obtained from reference TRBV28 and TRBJ2-5, is as follows: DVKVTQSSRYLVKRTGEKVFLECVQDMDHENMFWYRQDPGLGLRLIYFSYDVKMKEKGDIPEGYSVSREKKERFSLILESASTNQTSMYLCASSSGWGSLKQETQYFGPGTRLLVL.